Listed here are 28 T cell receptor beta chains from one sample, sequenced in a study of blood T cell repertoires in COVID-19. Generated by immunoSEQ multiplex PCR, the TCRdb table keeps only in-frame clones and is missing some. Among 200,000 to 300,000 clones listed, roughly four fifths were seen once. Specimen: peripheral blood. These receptors all stem from a woman of 80 years or more with acute or convalescent COVID-19.

The rearrangement uses TRBV6-6 and TRBJ2-7, with D possibly being TRBD1 (8 bases). Germline loops: CDR1 MNHNY, CDR2 SVGAGI (reference sequence). V lost 5 bases, J lost 5 bases, and 19 bases lay in between. This CDR3 has 15 residues. The CDR3 region has the DNA TGTGCCAGCAGTAAGGACAGGGAGGGAATCCACGAGCAGTACTTC. This codes for CASSKDREGIHEQYF.

The CDR3 here is CASSLDLSSGTGWADTQYF. The CDR3 DNA follows: TGTGCCAGCAGCTTAGATCTAAGTAGCGGGACAGGGTGGGCAGATACGCAGTATTTT. The chain links TRBV11-2 to TRBJ2-3; D is possibly TRBD1 (9 bases). Germline CDR1 SGHAT, CDR2 FQNNGV. V lost 0 bases and J 4 bases, leaving 23 bases between the germline ends. CDR3 length: 19 residues.

This chain connects TRBV3-1 (or the pseudogene TRBV3-2) to TRBJ1-3, with 8 bases identical to TRBD1. The junction had 7 bases not matched to a gene; V was cut back by 4 bases and J by 2 bases. The germline V gene encodes CDR1 LGHDT and CDR2 YNNKEL (reference sequence). This CDR3 contains 16 residues. DNA of the CDR3: TGTGCCAGCAGCCCACAACAGGGGGTTACTGGAAACACCATATATTTT. Translating gives CASSPQQGVTGNTIYF.

J is TRBJ2-2 and V is TRBV28, with D possibly being TRBD1 (6 bases). The CDR3 sequence is 13 residues long. V was trimmed by 9 bases and J by 4 bases, leaving 12 bases between them. Germline V gene lookup returns CDR1 MDHEN and CDR2 SYDVKM. The CDR3 loop is CASEQGPTGELFF. CDR3 sequence (DNA): TGTGCCAGTGAACAGGGCCCCACCGGGGAGCTGTTTTTT.

The table lists this clone with a count of one. This chain joins TRBV18 and TRBJ2-3; the D is unclear. Germline V CDR1 and CDR2: KGHSH, LQKENI. V was cut by 0 bases and J by 0 bases, with 7 bases left in between. The CDR3 contains 15 residues. CDR3 amino acids: CASSPPSLSTDTQYF. The CDR3 region has the DNA TGTGCCAGCTCACCACCGAGCCTTAGCACAGATACGCAGTATTTT.

CDR3 amino acids: CASSLSGADTGELFF. CDR3 coding DNA: TGCGCCAGCAGCTTGTCAGGGGCTGACACCGGGGAGCTGTTTTTT. This chain links TRBV5-1 with TRBJ2-2; D is possibly TRBD1 (6 bases). Germline lookup yields CDR1 SGHRS and CDR2 YFSETQ. Trimming took 1 base from V and 3 from J, leaving 10 bases between them. This CDR3 is built from 15 residues. Full variable domain (rest looked up from reference TRBV5-1 and TRBJ2-2): KAGVTQTPRYLIKTRGQQVTLSCSPISGHRSVSWYQQTPGQGLQFLFEYFSETQRNKGNFPGRFSGRQFSNSRSEMNVSTLELGDSALYLCASSLSGADTGELFFGEGSRLTVL.

J is TRBJ2-1 and V is TRBV5-1; the D gene is possibly TRBD1 (5 bases). The ends were cut back, 5 bases at V and 5 bases at J, with 11 bases in the middle. The CDR3 consists of 13 residues. Per the germline V gene, CDR1 is SGHRS and CDR2 is YFSETQ. The CDR3 loop is CASSFQGNNEQFF. DNA for the CDR3: TGCGCCAGCAGTTTCCAGGGTAACAATGAGCAGTTCTTC. Drawing the rest from reference TRBV5-1 and TRBJ2-1, the complete variable domain is KAGVTQTPRYLIKTRGQQVTLSCSPISGHRSVSWYQQTPGQGLQFLFEYFSETQRNKGNFPGRFSGRQFSNSRSEMNVSTLELGDSALYLCASSFQGNNEQFFGPGTRLTVL.

This clone was recorded only once. This chain's CDR3 is CASKNLGTGNTEAFF. The CDR3 DNA reads TGTGCCAGCAAGAACTTGGGGACAGGGAACACTGAAGCTTTCTTT. V usage is TRBV6-5 and J usage is TRBJ1-1; 8 bases are shared with TRBD1. Germline V gene lookup returns CDR1 MNHEY and CDR2 SVGAGI. With 7 bases clipped from V and 1 base from J, the junction kept 8 bases outside the gene matches. The CDR3 is made up of 15 amino acids.

This clone was picked up a small number of times. This rearrangement joins TRBV4-2 to TRBJ2-1; TRBD1 agrees at 8 bases. The CDR3 has 15 residues. Germline V gives CDR1 LGHNA, CDR2 YNFKEQ. V shed 6 bases and J 0 bases; nucleotides not matched to a gene: 4. The CDR3 nucleotides are TGTGCCAGCAGGGACAGGGTCAGCTCCTACAATGAGCAGTTCTTC. It encodes CASRDRVSSYNEQFF.

This clone was observed a handful of times. The rearrangement joins TRBV4-1 to TRBJ1-1, with D unclear. Germline V gene lookup returns CDR1 MGHRA and CDR2 YSYEKL. Trimming cost V 4 bases and J 1 base, with 7 bases left between them. This CDR3 contains 13 residues. The CDR3 loop is CASSRRENTEAFF. Here the CDR3 DNA reads TGCGCCAGCAGCCGTCGGGAGAACACTGAAGCTTTCTTT.

This clone appeared a few times. V and J are TRBV7-9 and TRBJ2-3, with 10 nucleotides matching TRBD1. CDR3 length: 16 residues. V trimming: 2 bases; J trimming: 4 bases; junction bases outside the gene matches: 6. The germline CDR1 and CDR2 sequences are SEHNR and FQNEAQ (reference sequence). The CDR3 loop reads CASSLSGQGRADTQYF. Here the CDR3 DNA reads TGTGCCAGCAGCTTATCGGGACAGGGGAGGGCAGATACGCAGTATTTT.

The gene calls are TRBV2 and TRBJ2-7, with D possibly being TRBD1 (5 bases). Deletions cut 8 bases from V and 3 bases from J, with 14 bases between. In germline, CDR1 is SNHLY, CDR2 FYNNEI. This CDR3 has 13 residues. Written as DNA, the CDR3 is TGTGCCAGCGGGTGGACAAACGACTACGAGCAGTACTTC. It codes for CASGWTNDYEQYF.

The V call is TRBV28, the J call TRBJ2-7, with TRBD1 matching 8 bases. Germline V CDR1 and CDR2: MDHEN, SYDVKM. The V gene end was trimmed by 8 bases and the J gene end by 3 bases; junction bases not matched to a gene: 6. The CDR3 length is 13 residues. Here the CDR3 reads CASGTGPLYEQYF. As DNA, the CDR3 is TGTGCCAGCGGGACAGGACCCCTCTACGAGCAGTACTTC. Supplemented by reference TRBV28 and TRBJ2-7, the full variable domain reads DVKVTQSSRYLVKRTGEKVFLECVQDMDHENMFWYRQDPGLGLRLIYFSYDVKMKEKGDIPEGYSVSREKKERFSLILESASTNQTSMYLCASGTGPLYEQYFGPGTRLTVT.

The rearrangement links TRBV2 to TRBJ1-5, with D perhaps TRBD1 (5 bases). Trimming left V 6 bases short and J 3 bases short, with 9 bases between. Germline V gene data show CDR1 as SNHLY and CDR2 as FYNNEI. This CDR3 is built from 13 residues. CDR3: CASRRDLNQPQHF. The CDR3 DNA follows: TGTGCCAGCAGGCGGGACCTCAATCAGCCCCAGCATTTT.

The chain is built from TRBV5-8 and TRBJ2-2; the match to TRBD1 covers 9 bases. The CDR3 extends over 15 amino acids. Germline V gene sequence: CDR1 SGHTS, CDR2 YDEGEE. The V segment lost 4 bases and the J segment 5 bases; nucleotides outside the gene matches: 6. The chain's CDR3 is CASSRQGVGTGELFF. The DNA of the CDR3 is TGTGCCAGCAGCCGACAGGGGGTTGGGACCGGGGAGCTGTTTTTT.

The J gene is TRBJ2-5, the V gene TRBV3-1 (or the pseudogene TRBV3-2), with TRBD2 matching 10 bases. This CDR3 is 17 amino acids long. CDR1 is LGHDT and CDR2 is YNNKEL in the germline V gene (reference sequence). Trimming took 5 bases from V and 0 from J; bases not matched to a gene: 9. CDR3 DNA sequence: TGTGCCAGCAGCTTCCCTGTACTAGCGGGGTACCAAGAGACCCAGTACTTC. As protein: CASSFPVLAGYQETQYF.

This clone has a handful of counts. V usage is TRBV2 and J usage is TRBJ2-2; 7 bases are a match to TRBD1. CDR3 size: 14 residues. The V and J ends lost 5 bases and 2 bases, in that order; junction bases with no gene match: 2. Per the germline V gene, CDR1 is SNHLY and CDR2 is FYNNEI. CDR3: CASSRDSNTGELFF. For the CDR3, the DNA is TGTGCCAGCAGTCGGGACAGTAACACCGGGGAGCTGTTTTTT.

The chain joins TRBV25-1 to TRBJ2-2, with 8 bases matching TRBD1. This CDR3 contains 17 residues. In germline, CDR1 is MGHDK, CDR2 SYGVNS. V lost 3 bases to trimming and J lost 5 bases; unmatched junction nucleotides: 11. The CDR3 nucleotides are TGTGCCAGCAGTGACCACTCCAGGGGGCGCGGGACCGGGGAGCTGTTTTTT. Amino acids: CASSDHSRGRGTGELFF.

The chain is built from TRBV18 and TRBJ2-2, with a weak D call TRBD1 (5 bases). The CDR3 extends over 15 amino acids. Trimming took 1 base from V and 6 from J, leaving 12 bases between them. Germline CDR1 reads KGHSH; CDR2 reads LQKENI. Here the CDR3 reads CASSPRQQGPGELFF. DNA for the CDR3: TGTGCCAGCTCACCACGGCAGCAGGGCCCCGGGGAGCTGTTTTTT.

Concerning this clone: Other DNA sequences within the sample encode an identical CDR3. CDR3 in DNA: TGTGCCAGCAGCCCCGACAGGAACTATGGCTACACCTTC. Protein sequence: CASSPDRNYGYTF. The gene calls are TRBV7-3 and TRBJ1-2, with D perhaps matching TRBD1 (6 bases). In germline, CDR1 is SGHTA, CDR2 FQGTGA. CDR3 length equals 13 residues. V lost 5 bases to trimming and J lost 2 bases, with 9 bases between them. Complete variable domain (other parts from reference TRBV7-3 and TRBJ1-2): GAGVSQTPSNKVTEKGKYVELRCDPISGHTALYWYRQSLGQGPEFLIYFQGTGAADDSGLPNDRFFAVRPEGSVSTLKIQRTERGDSAVYLCASSPDRNYGYTFGSGTRLTVV.

The chain recombines TRBV19 with TRBJ1-1; maybe TRBD1 (6 bases). The CDR3 covers 14 residues. V was clipped by 3 bases and J by 0 bases, with 8 bases between them. Germline assignment: CDR1 LNHDA and CDR2 SQIVND (reference sequence). The DNA of the CDR3 is TGTGCCAGTAGTATCTCAGGGGTGAACACTGAAGCTTTCTTT. Translating it yields CASSISGVNTEAFF.

This chain links TRBV10-3 with TRBJ2-7; tentatively, D is TRBD1 (5 bases). The CDR3 contains 14 residues. Trimming removed 2 bases from V and 2 bases from J, with 10 bases in between. CDR1 and CDR2 from the germline V gene are ENHRY and SYGVKD. CDR3 sequence: CAISERGQTYEQYF. CDR3 DNA sequence: TGTGCCATCAGTGAGAGAGGACAAACCTACGAGCAGTACTTC.

The rearrangement links TRBV7-8 to TRBJ1-6; D gene uncertain. The CDR3 runs to 17 residues. The V and J ends lost 5 bases and 2 bases respectively, with 16 bases between them. Germline CDR1 and CDR2: SGHVS and FQNEAQ. CDR3 region: CASSPRREGPYNSPLHF. CDR3 nucleotide sequence: TGTGCCAGCAGCCCCCGCCGGGAGGGCCCCTATAATTCACCCCTCCACTTT.

The table lists this clone with a few counts. The V call is TRBV29-1, the J call TRBJ2-3, with a tentative D call TRBD1 (5 bases). This CDR3 contains 13 residues. V was shortened by 3 bases and J by 1 base, with 8 bases between the two germline ends. Germline V lookup: CDR1 SQVTM, CDR2 ANQGSEA. CDR3 nucleotides: TGCAGCGTTGACGCCAGGGGCACAGATACGCAGTATTTT. This encodes CSVDARGTDTQYF.

The V call is TRBV9, the J call TRBJ2-2, with D unclear. The germline CDR1 and CDR2 sequences are SGDLS and YYNGEE. Trimming cost V 0 bases and J 0 bases, with 9 bases left between them. The CDR3 covers 16 residues. The CDR3 reads CASSVVTVPNTGELFF. The DNA of the CDR3 is TGTGCCAGCAGCGTAGTTACAGTACCGAACACCGGGGAGCTGTTTTTT.

The chain employs TRBV7-2 and TRBJ2-3; TRBD2 matches at 9 bases. Looked up from germline, CDR1 is SGHTA and CDR2 is FQGNSA. The CDR3 covers 13 residues. V was pared by 5 bases and J by 10 bases, with 7 bases of the junction left unmatched. CDR3: CASSTRLAEAQYF. As DNA, the CDR3 is TGTGCCAGCAGCACCCGACTAGCGGAGGCGCAGTATTTT. Full variable domain (rest looked up from reference TRBV7-2 and TRBJ2-3): GAGVSQSPSNKVTEKGKDVELRCDPISGHTALYWYRQSLGQGLEFLIYFQGNSAPDKSGLPSDRFSAERTGGSVSTLTIQRTQQEDSAVYLCASSTRLAEAQYFGPGTRLTVL.

The J gene is TRBJ1-3, the V gene TRBV30; D is possibly TRBD1 (6 bases). The CDR3 is 13 amino acids. CDR1 and CDR2 (germline): GTSNPN, SVGIG (reference sequence). V was cut by 4 bases and J by 1 base, with 8 bases left in between. CDR3 DNA: TGTGCCTGGATTCAGGGGTCTGGAAACACCATATATTTT. Its protein is CAWIQGSGNTIYF.

This clone was recorded only once. The chain couples TRBV3-1 (or the pseudogene TRBV3-2) to TRBJ2-2; TRBD2 matches 7 bases. This CDR3 is 14 amino acids long. Germline values: CDR1 LGHDT, CDR2 YNNKEL (reference sequence). Trimming cost V 4 bases and J 6 bases; bases outside gene matches: 5. CDR3 in amino acids: CASSPGGGSGELFF. CDR3 bases: TGTGCCAGCAGCCCTGGGGGAGGGTCCGGGGAGCTGTTTTTT.